This TCR beta chain was recovered during a study of graft-versus-host responses after intestinal transplantation. In regard to this clone: Its antigen is not known.

Generated by immunoSEQ multiplex PCR, the TCRdb table keeps only in-frame clones and is missing some. The sample records just under 50,000 clones, around 84% being singletons. The CDR3 runs to 12 residues. CDR1 is LNHDA, CDR2 SQIVND, per germline (reference sequence). Between the trimmed V and J ends, which lost 6 bases and 3 bases, there was a span of 6 bases. V usage is TRBV19 and J usage is TRBJ1-5; D gene ambiguous. Source: unstimulated CD4+ T cells sorted from spleen or lymph node cells, taken before transplant. The clonotype originates from a human donor who was the organ donor for an intestinal transplant. The DNA for the CDR3 is TGTGCCAGTAGGTTCCCCAATCAGCCCCAGCATTTT. Translating gives CASRFPNQPQHF.